These 6 T cell receptor beta chains came from one sample sequenced in a study of cytomegalovirus exposure and HLA in healthy donors (dated by TCRdb to 2015 to 2018). Receptor libraries were prepared by the immunoSEQ multiplex PCR assay. For the multiplex PCR, a mixture combining 60 forward primers for TCR Vbeta segments and 13 reverse primers for TCR Jbeta segments was used. This immuneACCESS table, as held by TCRdb, lists in-frame sequences with V and J called but not all clones. Of the missing ones, under half trace to an unresolved V gene in checked studies; the others have no known cause. In all, the sample holds about 37,000 clones, and 81% of those were seen once. The ten largest make up 7.5% to 10% of the sample. The source material was PBMCs. Receptor source: a woman in her thirties or forties in good health and CMV-seronegative.

The V and J genes are TRBV5-5 and TRBJ1-1; D uncertain. V lost 4 bases and J 6 bases, leaving 10 bases between the germline ends. CDR3 length: 12 residues. Per germline, CDR1 SGHKS and CDR2 YYEKEE (reference sequence). The CDR3 sequence is CASSPDGAEAFF. In DNA form, the CDR3 reads TGTGCCAGCAGCCCAGACGGGGCTGAAGCTTTCTTT. Based on the CDR3 plus reference TRBV5-5 and TRBJ1-1, the full variable domain is DAGVTQSPTHLIKTRGQQVTLRCSPISGHKSVSWYQQVLGQGPQFIFQYYEKEERGRGNFPDRFSARQFPNYSSELNVNALLLGDSALYLCASSPDGAEAFFGQGTRLTVV.

This clone was detected only once. This rearrangement joins TRBV7-9 to TRBJ1-4; 8 positions agree with TRBD1. V shed 1 base and J 10 bases; nucleotides not matched to a gene: 8. CDR1 is SEHNR, CDR2 FQNEAQ, per germline (reference sequence). The CDR3 contains 15 residues. CDR3 DNA sequence: TGTGCCAGCAGCTTAGAGGGGACAGGTGGGCGAAAACTGTTTTTT. As protein: CASSLEGTGGRKLFF.

Turning to this clone: At one of its ends the junction is not consistent with the germline gene, which may arise from a read error. This rearrangement joins TRBV4-1 to TRBJ2-5; D ambiguous. CDR1 is MGHRA and CDR2 is YSYEKL in the germline V gene. The CDR3 length is 14 residues. The CDR3 protein is CASRQGYSQETQYF. The CDR3 bases are TGCGCCAGCAGACAAGGGTACAGCCAAGAGACCCAGTACTTC.

The chain joins TRBV5-1 to TRBJ1-2; 9 bases align to TRBD1. The trim removed 4 bases at V and 7 bases at J, leaving 8 bases unmatched. The CDR3 contains 14 residues. Germline loops: CDR1 SGHRS, CDR2 YFSETQ. CDR3 bases: TGCGCCAGCAGCCCGCCGGGACAGGGACGTGGCTACACCTTC. It encodes CASSPPGQGRGYTF.

The chain's CDR3 is CASSYGARGTEAFF. The CDR3 DNA reads as TGTGCCAGCAGTTACGGGGCCAGGGGAACTGAAGCTTTCTTT. The chain employs TRBV6-5 and TRBJ1-1, with D perhaps matching TRBD1 (6 bases). Germline V lookup: CDR1 MNHEY, CDR2 SVGAGI. CDR3 length: 14 amino acids. Trimming stripped 2 bases from V and 5 bases from J, with 12 bases between.

The V call is TRBV5-8, the J call TRBJ2-3, with D possibly being TRBD2 (6 bases). The germline V gene encodes CDR1 SGHTS and CDR2 YDEGEE. This CDR3 contains 14 residues. V was cut by 7 bases and J by 2 bases, with 14 bases left in between. The CDR3 sequence is CASVRGGITDTQYF. The CDR3 DNA is TGTGCCAGCGTCCGTGGGGGGATCACAGATACGCAGTATTTT.